This T cell receptor beta chain was recovered during a study of T cells in narcolepsy. Study conclusions and caveats: Same-patient CSF and blood CD4+ T cell clonotypes included HCRT-specific and TRIB2-specific autoreactive ones.

The CDR3 contains 15 residues. Germline lookup yields CDR1 LGHNA and CDR2 YSLEER. Trimming took 0 bases from V and 8 from J, leaving 14 bases between them. The data were produced by immunoSEQ multiplex PCR, yet TCRdb's version contains in-frame clones alone and is incomplete. The table lists about 37,000 clones, approximately 80% of them singletons. Comment on this clone: Its antigen is as yet unknown.

Sequencing was done on a sample of memory (CD45RA-) CD4+ T cells from blood. This chain joins TRBV4-3 and TRBJ2-4; D might be TRBD2 (7 bases). This sequence originates from a human donor in good health. CDR3 in amino acids: CASSQDLGGGDIQYF. As DNA, the CDR3 is TGCGCCAGCAGCCAAGATTTAGGAGGGGGGGACATTCAGTACTTC.